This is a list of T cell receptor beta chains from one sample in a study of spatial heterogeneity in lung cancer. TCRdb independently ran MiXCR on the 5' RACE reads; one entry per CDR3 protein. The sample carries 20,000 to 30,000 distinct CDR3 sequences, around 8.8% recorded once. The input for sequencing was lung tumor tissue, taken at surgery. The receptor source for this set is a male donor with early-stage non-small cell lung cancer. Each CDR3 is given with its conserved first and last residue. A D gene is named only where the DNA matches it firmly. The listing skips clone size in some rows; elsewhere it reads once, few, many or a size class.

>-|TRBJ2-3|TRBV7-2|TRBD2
TGTGCCAGCAGCCCGAGCGGGGGGCCCTATGATACGCAGTATTTT
CASSPSGGPYDTQYF
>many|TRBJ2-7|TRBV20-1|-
TGCAGTTCACCGGGAGCCTACGAGCAGTACTTC
CSSPGAYEQYF
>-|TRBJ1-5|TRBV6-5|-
TGTGCCAGCAGTTATAACAAAGAACGGCCCCAGCATTTT
CASSYNKERPQHF
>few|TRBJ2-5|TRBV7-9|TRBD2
TGTGCCAGCAGCCCAGGACTAGCGGGACGGTCAGAGACCCAGTACTTC
CASSPGLAGRSETQYF
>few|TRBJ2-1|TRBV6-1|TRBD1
TGTGCCAGCAGTCTCAAACAGGGGGATGAGCAGTTCTTC
CASSLKQGDEQFF
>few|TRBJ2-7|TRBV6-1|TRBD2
TGTGCCAGCAGTTTGGCTCGACTAGCGGTCTCCTACGAGCAGTACTTC
CASSLARLAVSYEQYF
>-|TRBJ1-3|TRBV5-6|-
TGTGCCAGCAGCCCGCAGGGCCAAACGGGAGGAAACACCATATATTTT
CASSPQGQTGGNTIYF
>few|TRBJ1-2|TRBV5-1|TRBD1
TGCGCCAGCAGCTGGGCGACAGGGTCCGGCTACACCTTC
CASSWATGSGYTF
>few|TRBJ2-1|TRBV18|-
TGTGCCAGCTCCAGCAGTAATGAGCAGTTCTTC
CASSSSNEQFF
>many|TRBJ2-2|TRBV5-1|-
TGCGCCAGCAGCTTGGCGGCGGGGGCGTCATTCGGGGAGCTGTTTTTT
CASSLAAGASFGELFF
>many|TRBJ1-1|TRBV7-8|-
TGTGCCAGCAGCTCTTGGCTATTGAACACTGAAGCTTTCTTT
CASSSWLLNTEAFF
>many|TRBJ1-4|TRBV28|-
TGTGCCAGCAGTTCCCCAGGACAGACCAATGAAAAACTGTTTTTT
CASSSPGQTNEKLFF
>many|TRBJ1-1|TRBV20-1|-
TGCAGTGCTACCCGACAGCAGCTCACTGAAGCTTTCTTT
CSATRQQLTEAFF
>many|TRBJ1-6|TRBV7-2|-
TGTGCCAGCAGCTATTTCGATTCACCCCTCCACTTT
CASSYFDSPLHF
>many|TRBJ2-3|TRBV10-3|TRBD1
TGTGCCATCAAGGACAGGGGTAAAGGAGATACGCAGTATTTT
CAIKDRGKGDTQYF